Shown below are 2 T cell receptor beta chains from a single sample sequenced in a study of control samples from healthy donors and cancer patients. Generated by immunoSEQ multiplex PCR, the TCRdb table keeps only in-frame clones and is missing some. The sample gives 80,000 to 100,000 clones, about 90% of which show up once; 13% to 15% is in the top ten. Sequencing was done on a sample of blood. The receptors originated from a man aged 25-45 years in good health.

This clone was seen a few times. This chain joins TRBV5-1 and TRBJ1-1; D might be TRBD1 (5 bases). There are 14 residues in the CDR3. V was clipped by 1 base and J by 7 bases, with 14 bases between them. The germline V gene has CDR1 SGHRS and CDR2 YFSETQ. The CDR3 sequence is CASSLTGAGLEAFF. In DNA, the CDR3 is TGCGCCAGCAGCTTGACGGGCGCGGGGCTTGAAGCTTTCTTT.

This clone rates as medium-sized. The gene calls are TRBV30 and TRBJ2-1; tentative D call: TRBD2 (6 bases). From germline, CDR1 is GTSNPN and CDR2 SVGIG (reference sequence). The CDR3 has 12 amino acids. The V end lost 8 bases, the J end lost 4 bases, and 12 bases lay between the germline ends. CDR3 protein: CARLGEYNEQFF. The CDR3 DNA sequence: TGTGCCAGACTAGGAGAGTACAATGAGCAGTTCTTC.